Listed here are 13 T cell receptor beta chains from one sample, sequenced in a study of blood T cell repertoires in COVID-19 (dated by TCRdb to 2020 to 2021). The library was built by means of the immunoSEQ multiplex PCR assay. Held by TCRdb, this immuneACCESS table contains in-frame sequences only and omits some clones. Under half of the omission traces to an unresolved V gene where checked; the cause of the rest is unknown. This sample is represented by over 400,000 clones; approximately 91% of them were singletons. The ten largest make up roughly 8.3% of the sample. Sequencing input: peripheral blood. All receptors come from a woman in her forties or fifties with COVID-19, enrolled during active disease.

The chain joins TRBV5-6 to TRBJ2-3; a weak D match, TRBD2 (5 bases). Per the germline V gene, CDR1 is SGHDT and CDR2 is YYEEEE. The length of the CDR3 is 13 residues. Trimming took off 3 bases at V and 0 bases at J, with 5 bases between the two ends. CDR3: CASSWTSTDTQYF. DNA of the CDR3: TGTGCCAGCAGCTGGACTAGCACAGATACGCAGTATTTT. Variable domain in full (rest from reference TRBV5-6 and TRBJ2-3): DAGVTQSPTHLIKTRGQQVTLRCSPKSGHDTVSWYQQALGQGPQFIFQYYEEEERQRGNFPDRFSGHQFPNYSSELNVNALLLGDSALYLCASSWTSTDTQYFGPGTRLTVL.

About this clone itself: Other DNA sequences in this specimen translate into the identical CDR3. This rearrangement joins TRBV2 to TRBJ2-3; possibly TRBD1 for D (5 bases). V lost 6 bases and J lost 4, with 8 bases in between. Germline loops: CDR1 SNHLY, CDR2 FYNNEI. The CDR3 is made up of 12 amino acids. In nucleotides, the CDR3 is TGTGCCAGCAGGGTAGGGGCAGATACGCAGTATTTT. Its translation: CASRVGADTQYF.

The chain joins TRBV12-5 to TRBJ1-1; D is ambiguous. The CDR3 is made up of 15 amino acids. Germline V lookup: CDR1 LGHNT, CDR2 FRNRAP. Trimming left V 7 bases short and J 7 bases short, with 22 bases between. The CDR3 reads CASALPRSLTGEAFF. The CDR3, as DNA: TGTGCTAGTGCCCTACCCCGGTCTTTAACTGGTGAAGCTTTCTTT. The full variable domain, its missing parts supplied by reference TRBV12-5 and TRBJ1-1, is DARVTQTPRHKVTEMGQEVTMRCQPILGHNTVFWYRQTMMQGLELLAYFRNRAPLDDSGMPKDRFSAEMPDATLATLKIQPSEPRDSAVYFCASALPRSLTGEAFFGQGTRLTVV.

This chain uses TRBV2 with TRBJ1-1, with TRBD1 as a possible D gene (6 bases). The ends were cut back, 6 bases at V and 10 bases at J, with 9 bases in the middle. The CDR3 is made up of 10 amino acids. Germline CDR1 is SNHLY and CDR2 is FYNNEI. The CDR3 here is CASSSQGAFF. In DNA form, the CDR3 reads TGTGCCAGCAGCTCACAGGGAGCTTTCTTT.

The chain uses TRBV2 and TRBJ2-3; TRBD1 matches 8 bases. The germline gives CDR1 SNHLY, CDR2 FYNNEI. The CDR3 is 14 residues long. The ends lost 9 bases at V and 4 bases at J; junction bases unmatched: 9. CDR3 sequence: CAREGQGGPDTQYF. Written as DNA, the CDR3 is TGTGCCAGAGAAGGACAGGGCGGCCCAGATACGCAGTATTTT.

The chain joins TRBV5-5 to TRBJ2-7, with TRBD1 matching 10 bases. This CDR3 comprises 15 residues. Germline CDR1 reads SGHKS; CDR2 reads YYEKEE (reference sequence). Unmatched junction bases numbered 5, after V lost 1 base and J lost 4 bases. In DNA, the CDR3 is TGTGCCAGCAGCTTGATGGGACAGGGGAAATACGAGCAGTACTTC. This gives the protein CASSLMGQGKYEQYF.

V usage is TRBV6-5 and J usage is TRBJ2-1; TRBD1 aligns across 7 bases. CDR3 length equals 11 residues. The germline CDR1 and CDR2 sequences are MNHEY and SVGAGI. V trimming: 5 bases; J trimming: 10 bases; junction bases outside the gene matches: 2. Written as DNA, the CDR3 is TGTGCCAGCAGTAAGGGGGCAGAGCAGTTCTTC. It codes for CASSKGAEQFF.

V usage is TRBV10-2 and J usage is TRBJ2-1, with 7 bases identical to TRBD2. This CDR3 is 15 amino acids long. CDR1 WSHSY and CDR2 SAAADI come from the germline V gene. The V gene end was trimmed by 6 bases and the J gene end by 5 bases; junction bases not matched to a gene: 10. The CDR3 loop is CASRAGSGGNNEQFF. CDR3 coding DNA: TGCGCCAGCAGGGCAGGGTCGGGAGGTAACAATGAGCAGTTCTTC.

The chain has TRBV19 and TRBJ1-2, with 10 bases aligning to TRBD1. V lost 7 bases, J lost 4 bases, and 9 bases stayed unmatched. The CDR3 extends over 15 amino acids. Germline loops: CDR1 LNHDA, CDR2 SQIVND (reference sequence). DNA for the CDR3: TGTGCCAGTAAGCCGTTGGGACAGGGGAGCTATGGCTACACCTTC. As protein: CASKPLGQGSYGYTF.

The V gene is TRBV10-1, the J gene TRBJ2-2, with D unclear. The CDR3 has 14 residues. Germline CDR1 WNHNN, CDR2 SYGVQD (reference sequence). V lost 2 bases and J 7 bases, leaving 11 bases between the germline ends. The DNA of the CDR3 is TGCGCCAGCAGTGAGGTCATCCGAGGCGGGGAGCTGTTTTTT. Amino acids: CASSEVIRGGELFF.

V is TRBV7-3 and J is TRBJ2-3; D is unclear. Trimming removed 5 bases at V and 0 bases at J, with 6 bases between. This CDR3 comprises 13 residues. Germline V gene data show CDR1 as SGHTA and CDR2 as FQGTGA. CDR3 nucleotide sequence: TGTGCCAGCAGCCCCTTTAGCACAGATACGCAGTATTTT. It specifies CASSPFSTDTQYF.

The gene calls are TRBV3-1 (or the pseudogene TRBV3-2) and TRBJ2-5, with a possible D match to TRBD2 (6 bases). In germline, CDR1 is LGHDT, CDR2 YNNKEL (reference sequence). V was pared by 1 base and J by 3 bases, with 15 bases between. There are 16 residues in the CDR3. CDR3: CASSQAGGRRKETQYF. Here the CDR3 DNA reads TGTGCCAGCAGCCAAGCCGGAGGGCGAAGGAAAGAGACCCAGTACTTC.

DNA for the CDR3: TGTGCCAGCAGCCCTCGGGACAATCACGGCTACACCTTC. Its protein is CASSPRDNHGYTF. The chain carries TRBV7-2 and TRBJ1-2; TRBD1 might be the D (6 bases). The V gene's germline CDR1 is SGHTA and CDR2 FQGNSA. This CDR3 spans 13 amino acids. V was cut by 5 bases and J by 8 bases, with 15 bases left in between.